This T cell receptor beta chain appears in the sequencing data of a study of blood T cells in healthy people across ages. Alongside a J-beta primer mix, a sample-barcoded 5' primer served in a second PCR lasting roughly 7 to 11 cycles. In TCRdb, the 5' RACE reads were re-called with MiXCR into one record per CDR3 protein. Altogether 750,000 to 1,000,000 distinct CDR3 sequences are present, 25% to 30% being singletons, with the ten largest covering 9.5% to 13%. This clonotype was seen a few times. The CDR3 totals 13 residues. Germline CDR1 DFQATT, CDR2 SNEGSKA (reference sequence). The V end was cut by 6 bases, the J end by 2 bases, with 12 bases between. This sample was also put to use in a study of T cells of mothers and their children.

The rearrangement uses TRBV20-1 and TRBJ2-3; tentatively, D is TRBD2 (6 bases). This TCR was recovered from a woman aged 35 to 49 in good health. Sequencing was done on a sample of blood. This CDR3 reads CSAPGLFTDTQYF. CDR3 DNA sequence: TGCAGTGCCCCGGGACTTTTCACAGATACGCAGTATTTT.